These 11 T cell receptor beta chains came from one sample sequenced in a study of shared clonotypes between healthy human individuals. Produced via immunoSEQ multiplex PCR; TCRdb's table is partial and in-frame only. Among about 2 million clones, just under 95% were seen once, and the ten largest hold more than 0.95%. CD45RO-negative CD8 cells positively selected for CCR7 made up the naive population, which excluded terminally differentiated effector memory CD45RA+ cells. Material: naive CD8+ T cells sorted from blood. The source is a man younger than 35 in good health.

As for this clone: Other DNA sequences from this sample encode an identical CDR3 as well. The chain combines TRBV29-1 with TRBJ2-2; D perhaps matches TRBD1 (5 bases). The CDR3 spans 13 residues. Per germline, CDR1 SQVTM and CDR2 ANQGSEA. The ends were cut back, 5 bases at V and 1 base at J, with 8 bases in the middle. The CDR3 loop reads CSVRGLNTGELFF. The CDR3 DNA reads TGCAGCGTTAGGGGATTGAACACCGGGGAGCTGTTTTTT.

The chain joins TRBV7-2 to TRBJ2-1, with 14 bases identical to TRBD2. The CDR3 length is 15 residues. From germline, CDR1 is SGHTA and CDR2 FQGNSA. Germline trimming cut 3 bases from V and 8 bases from J; bases unmatched to any gene: 3. The CDR3: CASSFGTSGRYEQFF. The CDR3 nucleotides are TGTGCCAGCAGCTTTGGGACTAGCGGGAGATATGAGCAGTTCTTC.

The chain recombines TRBV10-2 with TRBJ2-1; no clear D gene. The germline V and J ends were trimmed by 2 bases and 5 bases, with 7 bases remaining between them. CDR3 length: 13 amino acids. Germline lookup yields CDR1 WSHSY and CDR2 SAAADI. The CDR3 reads CASSEPVNNEQFF. The CDR3 region has the DNA TGCGCCAGCAGTGAGCCCGTGAACAATGAGCAGTTCTTC.

This clone occurred once. The rearrangement joins TRBV9 to TRBJ1-5; D is uncertain. CDR1 and CDR2 from the germline V gene are SGDLS and YYNGEE. This CDR3 contains 15 residues. Trimming removed 6 bases at V and 0 bases at J, with 13 bases between. This CDR3 reads CASTPGGNSNQPQHF. CDR3 DNA: TGTGCCAGCACCCCCGGTGGGAATAGCAATCAGCCCCAGCATTTT.

The rearrangement joins TRBV10-3 to TRBJ2-3; tentative D call: TRBD1 (6 bases). Germline V gene data show CDR1 as ENHRY and CDR2 as SYGVKD. CDR3 length: 16 residues. V was pared by 4 bases and J by 0 bases, with 14 bases between. CDR3 in DNA: TGTGCCATCAGTGGACGACAGGAAGTGAGCACAGATACGCAGTATTTT. This gives the protein CAISGRQEVSTDTQYF.

This clone was observed a handful of times. This chain connects TRBV4-1 to TRBJ1-5; possible D gene TRBD1, 5 bases. The ends were cut back, 1 base at V and 8 bases at J, with 12 bases in the middle. The CDR3 has 14 amino acids. CDR1 is MGHRA, CDR2 YSYEKL, per germline. The CDR3 DNA reads as TGCGCCAGCAGCCAAGTAGGGGAAGTGGAGCCCCAGCATTTT. It is translated as CASSQVGEVEPQHF.

V usage is TRBV11-2 and J usage is TRBJ1-1; D gene ambiguous. V lost 5 bases, J lost 12 bases, and 13 bases lay in between. The germline gives CDR1 SGHAT, CDR2 FQNNGV. This CDR3 spans 11 amino acids. CDR3 in amino acids: CASSVTHAPFF. The CDR3 region has the DNA TGTGCCAGCAGCGTGACCCATGCGCCTTTCTTT.

The chain has TRBV27 and TRBJ1-5; 9 positions agree with TRBD1. The germline gives CDR1 MNHEY, CDR2 SMNVEV (reference sequence). CDR3 length: 15 residues. The V segment lost 2 bases and the J segment 6 bases; nucleotides outside the gene matches: 5. This CDR3 reads CASSLTGGWSQPQHF. The CDR3 bases are TGTGCCAGCAGTTTAACAGGGGGCTGGAGTCAGCCCCAGCATTTT.

This chain links TRBV5-6 with TRBJ2-1; 7 bases are shared with TRBD2. CDR3 length: 15 amino acids. Germline CDR1 and CDR2: SGHDT and YYEEEE. The junction had 4 bases not matched to a gene; V was cut back by 4 bases and J by 0 bases. The CDR3 here is CASSLAENSYNEQFF. In DNA, the CDR3 is TGTGCCAGCAGCCTAGCGGAGAACTCCTACAATGAGCAGTTCTTC.

This rearrangement joins TRBV27 to TRBJ1-6; D is perhaps TRBD1 (6 bases). CDR1 and CDR2 (germline): MNHEY, SMNVEV (reference sequence). The CDR3 has 17 residues. Between the trimmed V and J ends, which lost 3 bases and 9 bases, there was a span of 21 bases. The CDR3 sequence: CASSLGVEGGRSSPLHF. Written as DNA, the CDR3 is TGTGCCAGCAGTTTGGGGGTGGAGGGGGGACGAAGTTCACCCCTCCACTTT.

As to this clone: Distinct nucleotide sequences in the sample also encode this CDR3. The gene calls are TRBV15 and TRBJ1-1; unclear D gene. This CDR3 is built from 12 residues. With 1 base removed from V and 8 bases from J, the gap between germline ends came to 8 bases. Germline V gives CDR1 LNHNV, CDR2 YYDKDF (reference sequence). The CDR3 reads CATSRVETEAFF. CDR3 in DNA: TGTGCCACCAGCAGAGTTGAGACAGAAGCTTTCTTT.